This T cell receptor (beta chain) was identified during a study of T cells in Graves' hyperthyroidism and ophthalmopathy. Germline CDR1 is MNHNS and CDR2 is SASEGT. After removal of 5 bases from V and 3 bases from J, the junction contained 6 bases not matched to a gene. The CDR3 contains 15 residues. RNA transcripts yielded amplified TCR beta CDR3 regions. Using the HTBI primer set, a first-round RT-PCR was run on the TCR CDR3. TCRdb re-called the multiplex PCR reads with MiXCR, one entry per CDR3 protein. The sample contains about 560,000 distinct CDR3 sequences, 15% to 20% of which appear only once. At least ten counts were recorded for this clonotype.

Sequencing used blood. The genes are TRBV6-1 and TRBJ1-4, with 7 bases lining up with TRBD1. This sequence was found in a woman aged 18-29 years with Graves' hyperthyroidism. CDR3 sequence (DNA): TGTGCCAGCAGTCCATGGGACAGCCCTAATGAAAAACTGTTTTTT. It is translated as CASSPWDSPNEKLFF.